This record concerns one T cell receptor (beta chain) sequence. Its target is unknown. The same CDR3 is also encoded by other DNA sequences in this sample. This sample was taken from a study of beta chain features in type 1 diabetes. Study summary: Healthy donors resembled patients in age, gender and cell yields. Study-wide results and caveats: Shorter TCRB CDR3s, moderately but significantly so, marked every one of the four CD4+ subsets in Type 1 diabetes patients. Short templates might get an advantage during PCR, and this would be equal in patients and controls. Naive, central memory and regulatory TCRB repertoires appeared more similar among patients than healthy donors.

Every bit of the isolated RNA underwent reverse transcription, so sequencing read expressed TCRB transcripts. Profiled with immunoSEQ multiplex PCR; TCRdb holds only in-frame clones, not every one. The table lists about half a million clones, roughly 30% of them singletons. CDR3 size: 11 residues. Trimming pared 2 bases from V and 7 bases from J, leaving 2 bases between. Germline V lookup: CDR1 SGHAT, CDR2 FQNNGV. Source material: naive CD4+ T cells from blood. The chain employs TRBV11-2 and TRBJ2-2, with unresolved D. This TCR was recovered from a man aged 18 to 30 in good health. CDR3 bases: TGTGCCAGCAGCTTAAGCGGGGAGCTGTTTTTT. Amino acid sequence: CASSLSGELFF.